These T cell receptor beta chains were read from a single sample in a study of cytomegalovirus exposure and HLA in healthy donors. The data were produced by immunoSEQ multiplex PCR, yet TCRdb's version contains in-frame clones alone and is incomplete. Seen here are 150,000 or so clones, around nine tenths observed once, and the top ten hold about 3.1%. Sequences were obtained from PBMCs. The source of these receptors is a woman aged 18-29 years in good health and CMV-seropositive. Both conserved end residues are part of each CDR3. A D gene is named only where the DNA matches it firmly. Clone size, where shown, is once, few, many, or a class for clones that have expanded.

CDR3 protein: CASSWGSSNTEAFF
CDR3 DNA: TGCGCCAGCAGCTGGGGCAGCTCCAACACTGAAGCTTTCTTT
D gene: .
J gene: TRBJ1-1
V gene: TRBV5-1
clone size: .

CDR3 protein: CASSVGTSGTGDTQYF
CDR3 DNA: TGTGCCAGCAGCGTAGGGACTAGCGGGACAGGAGATACGCAGTATTTT
D gene: TRBD2
J gene: TRBJ2-3
V gene: TRBV9
clone size: .

CDR3 protein: CASSGGTGATEAFF
CDR3 DNA: TGTGCCAGCAGTGGCGGGACAGGGGCAACTGAAGCTTTCTTT
D gene: TRBD1
J gene: TRBJ1-1
V gene: TRBV2
clone size: .

CDR3 protein: CAWSVSGRLEILTGELFF
CDR3 DNA: TGTGCCTGGAGCGTTAGCGGGAGGCTGGAAATCCTCACCGGGGAGCTGTTTTTT
D gene: TRBD2
J gene: TRBJ2-2
V gene: TRBV30
clone size: .

CDR3 protein: CASSLASSSYNEQFF
CDR3 DNA: TGTGCCAGCAGCTTAGCCTCGAGCTCCTACAATGAGCAGTTCTTC
D gene: .
J gene: TRBJ2-1
V gene: TRBV7-9
clone size: .

CDR3 protein: CASSLTGGSYNEQFF
CDR3 DNA: TGCGCCAGCAGCTTGACAGGGGGCTCCTACAATGAGCAGTTCTTC
D gene: TRBD1
J gene: TRBJ2-1
V gene: TRBV5-1
clone size: .

CDR3 protein: CASSWAYGGEQFF
CDR3 DNA: TGTGCCAGCAGTTGGGCATACGGAGGTGAGCAGTTCTTC
D gene: .
J gene: TRBJ2-1
V gene: TRBV28
clone size: .

CDR3 protein: CASRPTGQLAEQYF
CDR3 DNA: TGTGCCAGCAGGCCTACGGGACAGTTGGCCGAGCAGTACTTC
D gene: TRBD1
J gene: TRBJ2-7
V gene: TRBV6-6
clone size: .

CDR3 protein: CASSELDRGVQETQYF
CDR3 DNA: TGTGCCAGCAGTGAATTGGACAGGGGGGTCCAAGAGACCCAGTACTTC
D gene: TRBD1
J gene: TRBJ2-5
V gene: TRBV25-1
clone size: .

CDR3 protein: CASSGTSRQETQYF
CDR3 DNA: TGTGCCAGCAGTGGGACTAGCCGACAAGAGACCCAGTACTTC
D gene: TRBD2
J gene: TRBJ2-5
V gene: TRBV9
clone size: .

CDR3 protein: CASTNGTSWTGELFF
CDR3 DNA: TGTGCCAGCACTAACGGGACTAGTTGGACCGGGGAGCTGTTTTTT
D gene: TRBD2
J gene: TRBJ2-2
V gene: TRBV2
clone size: once

CDR3 protein: CASSGGSGQPQHF
CDR3 DNA: TGCGCCAGCAGTGGAGGATCCGGTCAGCCCCAGCATTTT
D gene: .
J gene: TRBJ1-5
V gene: TRBV10-1
clone size: few

CDR3 protein: CASSINQPQHF
CDR3 DNA: TGCGCCAGCAGCATAAATCAGCCCCAGCATTTT
D gene: .
J gene: TRBJ1-5
V gene: TRBV5-1
clone size: .

CDR3 protein: CASSQDFRGLVTDTQYF
CDR3 DNA: TGTGCCAGCAGCCAAGATTTTAGGGGACTAGTAACAGATACGCAGTATTTT
D gene: TRBD2
J gene: TRBJ2-3
V gene: TRBV4-2
clone size: .

CDR3 protein: CASSLSVVEKLFF
CDR3 DNA: TGTGCCAGCAGCTTAAGTGTAGTGGAAAAACTGTTTTTT
D gene: .
J gene: TRBJ1-4
V gene: TRBV7-6
clone size: .

CDR3 protein: CASTLLLGEQYF
CDR3 DNA: TGTGCCAGCACCCTCCTCCTAGGTGAGCAGTACTTC
D gene: .
J gene: TRBJ2-7
V gene: TRBV7-9
clone size: .

CDR3 protein: CASSQGYDRRSSTDTQYF
CDR3 DNA: TGTGCCAGCAGCCAAGGTTATGACAGGAGATCTAGCACAGATACGCAGTATTTT
D gene: .
J gene: TRBJ2-3
V gene: TRBV7-8
clone size: once

CDR3 protein: CASSQVRESSYEQYF
CDR3 DNA: TGTGCCAGCAGCCAAGTCCGGGAGAGCTCCTACGAGCAGTACTTC
D gene: .
J gene: TRBJ2-7
V gene: TRBV14
clone size: .

CDR3 protein: CASSLSNRDGYTF
CDR3 DNA: TGTGCCAGCAGCTTATCCAACAGGGATGGCTACACCTTC
D gene: .
J gene: TRBJ1-2
V gene: TRBV7-9
clone size: .

CDR3 protein: CASSYRLAGEGEQYF
CDR3 DNA: TGCGCCAGCAGTTATAGACTAGCGGGAGAGGGCGAGCAGTACTTC
D gene: TRBD2
J gene: TRBJ2-7
V gene: TRBV5-1
clone size: .

CDR3 protein: CASSQEGPAGTQYF
CDR3 DNA: TGCGCCAGCAGCCAAGAGGGGCCAGCGGGTACGCAGTATTTT
D gene: .
J gene: TRBJ2-3
V gene: TRBV4-3
clone size: .

CDR3 protein: CASSQGSGFYGYTF
CDR3 DNA: TGTGCCAGTAGTCAAGGTTCGGGATTCTATGGCTACACCTTC
D gene: .
J gene: TRBJ1-2
V gene: TRBV19
clone size: many

CDR3 protein: CASSQTRVEQYF
CDR3 DNA: TGTGCCAGCAGCCAAACGAGGGTCGAGCAGTACTTC
D gene: .
J gene: TRBJ2-7
V gene: TRBV14
clone size: once

CDR3 protein: CAISESIPGAWETQYF
CDR3 DNA: TGTGCCATCAGTGAGTCGATTCCGGGTGCCTGGGAGACCCAGTACTTC
D gene: .
J gene: TRBJ2-5
V gene: TRBV10-3
clone size: .

CDR3 protein: CASTDSPFGETQYF
CDR3 DNA: TGTGCCAGCACCGACAGTCCCTTTGGGGAGACCCAGTACTTC
D gene: .
J gene: TRBJ2-5
V gene: TRBV2
clone size: .

CDR3 protein: CASRRLEDYGYTF
CDR3 DNA: TGCGCCAGCAGGCGACTGGAGGACTATGGCTACACCTTC
D gene: .
J gene: TRBJ1-2
V gene: TRBV10-1
clone size: .